This note documents a single T cell receptor (beta chain) sequence. CDR1 SQVTM and CDR2 ANQGSEA come from the germline V gene. Trimming took 3 bases from V and 4 from J, leaving 12 bases between them. This CDR3 region has 13 residues. The sample is drawn from a study of CD8+ T cells in alopecia areata. Whole-study context: Among treated patients, oral tofacitinib was administered at 5 to 10 mg twice daily.

RNA, once extracted, was reverse transcribed into cDNA for use as the sequencing template. Data came from immunoSEQ multiplex PCR; TCRdb stores just in-frame clones and leaves some out. The sample lists more than 200,000 clones, 67% occurring once. The TCR originated in a human donor with alopecia areata. The material was CD4+ T cells sorted from blood, obtained at week 0. The chain employs TRBV29-1 and TRBJ1-2; D gene ambiguous. CDR3 in amino acids: CSVELFSGYGYTF. The CDR3 DNA sequence: TGCAGCGTTGAGTTGTTCAGTGGCTATGGCTACACCTTC.